What follows are 29 T cell receptor beta chains derived from one specimen sequenced in a study of memory CD4+ T cells and cytomegalovirus serostatus. Single viable CD3+CD4+CD8-CD45RO+ cells were sorted as the memory CD4+ T cells. The table came from immunoSEQ multiplex PCR; TCRdb's copy has only in-frame clones and leaves some out. The profile shows 50,000 to 65,000 clones, 80% to 85% of them singletons. The sample was memory CD4+ T cells from blood. Receptors were obtained from an adult in good health and CMV-seropositive.

V is TRBV19 and J is TRBJ2-1; 11 bases are shared with TRBD2. CDR1 and CDR2 from the germline V gene are LNHDA and SQIVND (reference sequence). The CDR3 has 15 residues. Losses at the gene ends were 5 bases for V and 7 bases for J; bases not matched to a gene: 7. The CDR3 nucleotides are TGTGCCAGTAGTGCGCTAGCGGGGGGCAGGAATGAGCAGTTCTTC. It yields the protein CASSALAGGRNEQFF.

The chain uses TRBV7-2 and TRBJ1-1; D call uncertain. This CDR3 contains 15 residues. Trimming removed 4 bases at V and 1 base at J, with 13 bases between. Looked up from germline, CDR1 is SGHTA and CDR2 is FQGNSA. Written as DNA, the CDR3 is TGTGCCAGCAGCTCCCGCACAGTTAGGAACACTGAAGCTTTCTTT. This sequence encodes CASSSRTVRNTEAFF.

The chain uses TRBV6-5 and TRBJ1-4; D call uncertain. The CDR3 totals 8 residues. V lost 7 bases to trimming and J lost 10 bases, with 1 base between them. Germline CDR1 and CDR2: MNHEY and SVGAGI. CDR3 in amino acids: CASTKLFF. The CDR3 bases are TGTGCCAGCACAAAACTGTTTTTT.

The chain carries TRBV7-2 and TRBJ2-2; TRBD2 might be the D (6 bases). CDR3 size: 16 residues. V lost 7 bases to trimming and J lost 4 bases, with 19 bases between them. Germline lookup yields CDR1 SGHTA and CDR2 FQGNSA. The CDR3 is CASTTEGTLRTGELFF. CDR3 DNA sequence: TGTGCCAGCACCACTGAGGGGACTCTTCGCACCGGGGAGCTGTTTTTT.

The rearrangement joins TRBV27 to TRBJ1-5, with 8 bases identical to TRBD1. Germline V CDR1 and CDR2: MNHEY, SMNVEV (reference sequence). The CDR3 length is 20 residues. V gave up 6 bases and J gave up 0 bases; unmatched junction bases: 19. The CDR3 coding sequence is TGTGCCAGCAGATCCAGGGGGCCCTTCTTCGCTGCTTATAGCAATCAGCCCCAGCATTTT. Translation: CASRSRGPFFAAYSNQPQHF.

The chain links TRBV28 to TRBJ1-6; the D is unclear. The ends were cut back, 5 bases at V and 7 bases at J, with 12 bases in the middle. Germline loops: CDR1 MDHEN, CDR2 SYDVKM. The CDR3 loop spans 14 amino acids. CDR3 sequence (DNA): TGTGCCAGCAGTCCTGAGGTCGGGAATTCACCCCTCCACTTT. It specifies CASSPEVGNSPLHF. The full variable domain, its missing parts supplied by reference TRBV28 and TRBJ1-6, is DVKVTQSSRYLVKRTGEKVFLECVQDMDHENMFWYRQDPGLGLRLIYFSYDVKMKEKGDIPEGYSVSREKKERFSLILESASTNQTSMYLCASSPEVGNSPLHFGNGTRLTVT.

The chain combines TRBV7-9 with TRBJ1-5; D possibly corresponds to TRBD1 (5 bases). CDR3 length equals 17 residues. V lost 6 bases and J 4 bases, leaving 22 bases between the germline ends. Germline lookup yields CDR1 SEHNR and CDR2 FQNEAQ (reference sequence). This CDR3 reads CASSYRDPFGPNQPQHF. For the CDR3, the DNA is TGTGCCAGCAGTTACCGGGACCCCTTTGGGCCAAATCAGCCCCAGCATTTT.

This clone was seen a single time. The V and J genes are TRBV28 and TRBJ1-1; possible D gene TRBD1, 6 bases. CDR3 size: 17 residues. The V and J ends lost 8 bases and 0 bases respectively, with 22 bases between them. Germline V gives CDR1 MDHEN, CDR2 SYDVKM. Here the CDR3 DNA reads TGTGCCAGCGGGTCACTTACAGGGTTGGGGATGAACACTGAAGCTTTCTTT. Its protein product is CASGSLTGLGMNTEAFF.

The J gene is TRBJ2-3, the V gene TRBV10-3; perhaps TRBD2 as D (6 bases). The CDR3 has 14 amino acids. V lost 11 bases and J 5 bases, leaving 20 bases between the germline ends. Germline loops: CDR1 ENHRY, CDR2 SYGVKD. CDR3: CAAGTVQRGDTQYF. The CDR3 DNA reads TGTGCCGCCGGGACTGTTCAGCGAGGAGATACGCAGTATTTT.

The rearrangement links TRBV15 to TRBJ1-3; the D is unclear. Germline CDR1 reads LNHNV; CDR2 reads YYDKDF (reference sequence). Between the trimmed V and J ends, which lost 1 base and 0 bases, there was a span of 7 bases. CDR3 size: 15 residues. The CDR3 here is CATSRAKNSGNTIYF. CDR3 DNA sequence: TGTGCCACCAGCAGAGCCAAGAACTCTGGAAACACCATATATTTT.

The J gene is TRBJ2-1, the V gene TRBV2, with D possibly matching TRBD2 (6 bases). The germline CDR1 and CDR2 sequences are SNHLY and FYNNEI. CDR3 length: 12 amino acids. Between the trimmed V and J ends, which lost 7 bases and 7 bases, there was a span of 11 bases. The CDR3 nucleotides are TGTGCCAGCAACATGGAGGGAAATGAGCAGTTCTTC. This gives the protein CASNMEGNEQFF.

This chain links TRBV6-6 with TRBJ1-2; tentative D call: TRBD1 (5 bases). The germline V gene has CDR1 MNHNY and CDR2 SVGAGI (reference sequence). V was clipped by 6 bases and J by 4 bases, with 12 bases between them. The CDR3 is 13 residues long. Written as DNA, the CDR3 is TGTGCCAGCAGCCGGGACGGCCGCTATGGCTACACCTTC. Encoded protein: CASSRDGRYGYTF.

This clone was detected a few times. The chain recombines TRBV6-5 with TRBJ1-1; 7 bases are a match to TRBD1. The CDR3 extends over 15 amino acids. In germline, CDR1 is MNHEY, CDR2 SVGAGI. V dropped 6 bases and J dropped 4; count of bases not matched to a gene: 11. The CDR3 loop is CASRIALGQLTEAFF. CDR3 nucleotides: TGTGCCAGCAGAATCGCTCTGGGACAGCTCACTGAAGCTTTCTTT.

This clone was observed a few times. The chain uses TRBV23-1 and TRBJ2-5; possibly TRBD1 for D (6 bases). TRBV23-1 is an ORF, with its function uncertain. This CDR3 is 16 amino acids long. V shed 1 base and J shed 3 bases, with 15 bases lying between them. The CDR3 nucleotides are TGCGCCAGCAGTCAATGGGATCCCGGACAGAAAGAGACCCAGTACTTC. Its translation is CASSQWDPGQKETQYF.

The rearrangement uses TRBV7-9 and TRBJ2-2; D may be TRBD2 (7 bases). Germline V gene sequence: CDR1 SEHNR, CDR2 FQNEAQ (reference sequence). The ends were cut back, 5 bases at V and 6 bases at J, with 16 bases in the middle. The CDR3 totals 15 residues. The CDR3 is CASSLRTAGSGELFF. Written as DNA, the CDR3 is TGTGCCAGCAGCCTACGGACAGCGGGGTCCGGGGAGCTGTTTTTT.

V is TRBV30 and J is TRBJ1-5; no firm D call. The ends were cut back, 1 base at V and 0 bases at J, with 7 bases in the middle. Germline V lookup: CDR1 GTSNPN, CDR2 SVGIG (reference sequence). This CDR3 has 14 amino acids. CDR3 sequence: CAWSEGFSNQPQHF. The CDR3 bases are TGTGCCTGGAGTGAGGGATTTAGCAATCAGCCCCAGCATTTT.

V usage is TRBV19 and J usage is TRBJ1-4; D is uncertain. Per the germline V gene, CDR1 is LNHDA and CDR2 is SQIVND (reference sequence). V lost 4 bases, J lost 0 bases, and 15 bases lay in between. The CDR3 extends over 17 amino acids. CDR3 nucleotide sequence: TGTGCCAGTAGTACAGCAACTCGAGGCACAACTAATGAAAAACTGTTTTTT. It yields the protein CASSTATRGTTNEKLFF.

The chain recombines TRBV28 with TRBJ2-1; tentatively, D is TRBD2 (5 bases). The CDR3 is made up of 14 amino acids. Trimming pared 4 bases from V and 8 bases from J, leaving 15 bases between. Germline V lookup: CDR1 MDHEN, CDR2 SYDVKM. The CDR3 spells CASSSLWGEDEQFF. The CDR3 DNA follows: TGTGCCAGCAGTTCCCTTTGGGGAGAGGATGAGCAGTTCTTC. The variable domain in full, completed from reference TRBV28 and TRBJ2-1, reads DVKVTQSSRYLVKRTGEKVFLECVQDMDHENMFWYRQDPGLGLRLIYFSYDVKMKEKGDIPEGYSVSREKKERFSLILESASTNQTSMYLCASSSLWGEDEQFFGPGTRLTVL.

V usage is TRBV14 and J usage is TRBJ1-4; a possible D gene is TRBD1 (5 bases). CDR3 length: 14 amino acids. Germline-derived CDR1 and CDR2 are SGHDN and FVKESK. V dropped 1 base and J dropped 8 bases, with 11 bases sitting between them. The CDR3 coding sequence is TGTGCCAGCAGCCAAGCGCAGGGTTACGAAAAACTGTTTTTT. Translating it yields CASSQAQGYEKLFF. The full variable domain, its missing parts supplied by reference TRBV14 and TRBJ1-4, is EAGVTQFPSHSVIEKGQTVTLRCDPISGHDNLYWYRRVMGKEIKFLLHFVKESKQDESGMPNNRFLAERTGGTYSTLKVQPAELEDSGVYFCASSQAQGYEKLFFGSGTQLSVL.

The chain couples TRBV5-6 to TRBJ1-2; D ambiguous. Per the germline V gene, CDR1 is SGHDT and CDR2 is YYEEEE. Trimming pared 3 bases from V and 8 bases from J, leaving 14 bases between. This CDR3 region has 13 residues. CDR3 in amino acids: CASSSEEREGYTF. CDR3 coding DNA: TGTGCCAGCAGCTCGGAGGAGCGGGAAGGCTACACCTTC.

This chain joins TRBV28 and TRBJ1-5; a possible D gene is TRBD1 (6 bases). In germline, CDR1 is MDHEN, CDR2 SYDVKM. V lost 8 bases, J lost 4 bases, and 18 bases lay in between. The CDR3 extends over 15 amino acids. The CDR3 DNA reads as TGTGCCAGCGCCGGGGGCCCAGGAGGGAATCAGCCCCAGCATTTT. Translation gives CASAGGPGGNQPQHF.

The CDR3 bases are TGCGCCAGCAGCTTGGTGTCACCCAGTCCGAGCTCCTACGAGCAGTACTTC. Residues: CASSLVSPSPSSYEQYF. The chain recombines TRBV5-1 with TRBJ2-7; no firm D call. The CDR3 runs to 17 residues. The V gene's germline CDR1 is SGHRS and CDR2 YFSETQ. V was shortened by 0 bases and J by 0 bases, with 16 bases between the two germline ends.

V gene TRBV11-2 combines with J gene TRBJ2-7; 7 nucleotides agree with TRBD1. Germline-derived CDR1 and CDR2 are SGHAT and FQNNGV. The CDR3 contains 16 residues. Trimming cost V 5 bases and J 2 bases; bases outside gene matches: 12. The CDR3 reads CASSRGGTAPPYEQYF. The CDR3 nucleotides read TGTGCCAGCAGCAGAGGTGGGACAGCCCCCCCCTACGAGCAGTACTTC.

V and J are TRBV5-6 and TRBJ2-5; 7 nucleotides agree with TRBD1. The CDR3 spans 15 residues. Germline loops: CDR1 SGHDT, CDR2 YYEEEE. V gave up 0 bases and J gave up 5 bases; unmatched junction bases: 7. The CDR3 coding sequence is TGTGCCAGCAGCTTGGCAGGGCCGGGACAGGAGACCCAGTACTTC. It yields the protein CASSLAGPGQETQYF.

The chain is built from TRBV28 and TRBJ2-7; D might be TRBD2 (5 bases). The CDR3 extends over 14 amino acids. Germline V gene data show CDR1 as MDHEN and CDR2 as SYDVKM. V was cut by 6 bases and J by 3 bases, with 15 bases left in between. CDR3: CASRERGSGYEQYF. The CDR3 DNA follows: TGTGCCAGCAGGGAACGCGGGTCTGGCTACGAGCAGTACTTC. Full variable domain (missing parts from reference TRBV28 and TRBJ2-7): DVKVTQSSRYLVKRTGEKVFLECVQDMDHENMFWYRQDPGLGLRLIYFSYDVKMKEKGDIPEGYSVSREKKERFSLILESASTNQTSMYLCASRERGSGYEQYFGPGTRLTVT.

The chain joins TRBV28 to TRBJ2-7; 10 bases fit TRBD2. Germline V gene data show CDR1 as MDHEN and CDR2 as SYDVKM. The ends lost 6 bases at V and 1 base at J; junction bases unmatched: 6. CDR3 length: 15 amino acids. The CDR3 spells CASRATSGRSYEQYF. CDR3 nucleotides: TGTGCCAGCAGGGCGACTAGCGGGCGATCCTACGAGCAGTACTTC.

The chain combines TRBV2 with TRBJ2-2, with D perhaps TRBD1 or TRBD2 (6 bases each). The CDR3 sequence is 14 residues long. The ends were cut back, 6 bases at V and 0 bases at J, with 8 bases in the middle. Germline V gives CDR1 SNHLY, CDR2 FYNNEI. The DNA of the CDR3 is TGTGCCAGCAGGGGGGGCTCGAACACCGGGGAGCTGTTTTTT. This translates into CASRGGSNTGELFF.

This chain uses TRBV29-1 with TRBJ2-3; perhaps TRBD2 as D (6 bases). Germline CDR1 reads SQVTM; CDR2 reads ANQGSEA. V lost 3 bases to trimming and J lost 6 bases, with 13 bases between them. This CDR3 region has 13 residues. In nucleotides, the CDR3 is TGCAGCGTTGAGATTGGGGGAGGCGATACGCAGTATTTT. Translated, it gives CSVEIGGGDTQYF.

This clone was seen a few times. V usage is TRBV29-1 and J usage is TRBJ1-5; D might be TRBD1 (6 bases). The V and J ends lost 7 bases and 3 bases respectively, with 13 bases between them. CDR1 is SQVTM and CDR2 is ANQGSEA in the germline V gene. There are 13 residues in the CDR3. CDR3 sequence (DNA): TGCAGCGCCCGGGACAACCACAATCAGCCCCAGCATTTT. Translation: CSARDNHNQPQHF.